The 31 T cell receptor beta chains below were found in one sample sequenced in a study of fetal regulatory T cell absence and autoimmunity. Produced via immunoSEQ multiplex PCR; TCRdb's table is partial and in-frame only. The top ten hold roughly 2% of the sample, which has approximately 94,000 clones, 60% to 80% seen once. Sequencing was carried out using pancreas tissue. Source of these receptors: a male donor with IPEX syndrome.

V and J are TRBV6-1 and TRBJ2-5; TRBD2 is a possible D gene (7 bases). Germline CDR1 MNHNS, CDR2 SASEGT. Trimming stripped 7 bases from V and 5 bases from J, with 14 bases between. The CDR3 covers 13 residues. This chain's CDR3 is CASTRGGFETQYF. The CDR3 bases are TGTGCCAGCACTAGGGGGGGATTTGAGACCCAGTACTTC.

This clone was counted a few times. The CDR3 region has the DNA TGCGCCAGCAGCTTGGGGTATGGCTACACCTTC. Encoded protein: CASSLGYGYTF. V is TRBV5-1 and J is TRBJ1-2; D is undetermined. Germline-derived CDR1 and CDR2 are SGHRS and YFSETQ. V gave up 0 bases and J gave up 5 bases, with 2 bases separating them. The CDR3 spans 11 residues. Based on the CDR3 plus reference TRBV5-1 and TRBJ1-2, the full variable domain is KAGVTQTPRYLIKTRGQQVTLSCSPISGHRSVSWYQQTPGQGLQFLFEYFSETQRNKGNFPGRFSGRQFSNSRSEMNVSTLELGDSALYLCASSLGYGYTFGSGTRLTVV.

This chain connects TRBV19 to TRBJ2-2; D uncertain. CDR1 LNHDA and CDR2 SQIVND come from the germline V gene (reference sequence). The CDR3 consists of 12 residues. The V end lost 7 bases, the J end lost 2 bases, and 5 bases lay between the germline ends. CDR3 in DNA: TGTGCCAGTACGGAAAACACCGGGGAGCTGTTTTTT. Its translation is CASTENTGELFF. The full variable domain, its missing parts supplied by reference TRBV19 and TRBJ2-2, is DGGITQSPKYLFRKEGQNVTLSCEQNLNHDAMYWYRQDPGQGLRLIYYSQIVNDFQKGDIAEGYSVSREKKESFPLTVTSAQKNPTAFYLCASTENTGELFFGEGSRLTVL.

The chain joins TRBV4-3 to TRBJ2-7, with D tentatively TRBD2 (6 bases). Trimming pared 0 bases from V and 0 bases from J, leaving 12 bases between. This CDR3 spans 16 amino acids. CDR1 is LGHNA, CDR2 YSLEER, per germline. CDR3 coding DNA: TGCGCCAGCAGCCAAGATCGGTTCGGGGGCTCCTACGAGCAGTACTTC. Translated: CASSQDRFGGSYEQYF.

The chain has TRBV27 and TRBJ2-5; 12 bases map to TRBD2. The CDR3 consists of 15 residues. V was pared by 3 bases and J by 5 bases, with 4 bases of the junction left unmatched. From germline, CDR1 is MNHEY and CDR2 SMNVEV (reference sequence). CDR3 nucleotides: TGTGCCAGCAGTTTTCTAGCGGGAGGGCCGGAGACCCAGTACTTC. It encodes CASSFLAGGPETQYF.

V is TRBV13 and J is TRBJ2-3; 12 positions agree with TRBD2. Looked up from germline, CDR1 is PRHDT and CDR2 is FYEKMQ (reference sequence). J gave up 4 bases and V 5 bases, and 7 bases lay outside the gene matches. This CDR3 contains 16 residues. The DNA of the CDR3 is TGTGCCAGCAGCCTTCCTAGCGGGGGGGCAGCAGATACGCAGTATTTT. Its protein product is CASSLPSGGAADTQYF.

The chain recombines TRBV4-2 with TRBJ1-2; TRBD1 is a possible D gene (6 bases). CDR3 length equals 12 residues. Germline lookup yields CDR1 LGHNA and CDR2 YNFKEQ. V lost 3 bases, J lost 6 bases, and 8 bases lay in between. CDR3 amino acids: CASSHGQNGYTF. In DNA form, the CDR3 reads TGTGCCAGCAGCCACGGACAGAATGGCTACACCTTC.

This clone was seen many times. The V and J genes are TRBV19 and TRBJ1-6, with D uncertain. CDR1 and CDR2 (germline): LNHDA, SQIVND (reference sequence). The CDR3 is 13 residues long. Trimming left V 4 bases short and J 4 bases short, with 5 bases between. CDR3 residues: CASSRQYNSPLHF. Written as DNA, the CDR3 is TGTGCCAGTAGTAGACAATATAATTCACCCCTCCACTTT.

The V gene is TRBV21-1, the J gene TRBJ2-6. TRBV21-1 is shown as a pseudogene. The CDR3 loop spans 19 amino acids. CDR3 coding DNA: TGTGCCAGCAGCCGGGAACTCAGGGTTACAACCACCGGGGCCAACGTCCTGACTTTC. It is translated as CASSRELRVTTTGANVLTF.

The gene calls are TRBV5-1 and TRBJ2-1, with 7 bases aligning to TRBD1. The CDR3 consists of 17 residues. Unmatched junction bases numbered 14, after V lost 0 bases and J lost 8 bases. Germline lookup yields CDR1 SGHRS and CDR2 YFSETQ. CDR3 residues: CASSLVPLITGAHEQFF. CDR3 DNA: TGCGCCAGCAGCTTGGTGCCTCTTATTACAGGGGCCCATGAGCAGTTCTTC.

In its sample, this clone was seen a few times. J is TRBJ2-7 and V is TRBV5-1, with TRBD2 matching 14 bases. Germline V gene sequence: CDR1 SGHRS, CDR2 YFSETQ. V trimming: 3 bases; J trimming: 7 bases; junction bases outside the gene matches: 9. This CDR3 is 16 amino acids long. The CDR3 nucleotides read TGCGCCAGCAGCTCCGCGGGACTAGCGGGAGTAGATGAGCAGTACTTC. Its translation: CASSSAGLAGVDEQYF.

The chain carries TRBV9 and TRBJ2-3, with 9 bases that match TRBD1. Germline V gene data show CDR1 as SGDLS and CDR2 as YYNGEE. The CDR3 is 17 amino acids. The junction had 14 bases not matched to a gene; V was cut back by 3 bases and J by 6 bases. The DNA for the CDR3 is TGTGCCAGCAGCGACCGACAGGGGGGAAGAGTACCTGATACGCAGTATTTT. Amino acids: CASSDRQGGRVPDTQYF.

In this sample, this clone turned up a few times. J is TRBJ2-5 and V is TRBV18, with D maybe TRBD2 (6 bases). This CDR3 is 13 amino acids long. V was clipped by 6 bases and J by 1 base, with 9 bases between them. The germline V gene has CDR1 KGHSH and CDR2 LQKENI. DNA of the CDR3: TGTGCCAGCTCGGGACTTCTCCAAGAGACCCAGTACTTC. It is translated as CASSGLLQETQYF.

The chain joins TRBV15 to TRBJ2-3, with D uncertain. Trimming removed 3 bases from V and 0 bases from J, with 10 bases in between. The V gene's germline CDR1 is LNHNV and CDR2 YYDKDF (reference sequence). The CDR3 has 15 residues. CDR3 nucleotide sequence: TGTGCCACCAGCAGGGCCCGGTGGAGCACAGATACGCAGTATTTT. It specifies CATSRARWSTDTQYF. Using reference TRBV15 and TRBJ2-3 for the parts outside the CDR3, the full variable domain is DAMVIQNPRYQVTQFGKPVTLSCSQTLNHNVMYWYQQKSSQAPKLLFHYYDKDFNNEADTPDNFQSRRPNTSFCFLDIRSPGLGDTAMYLCATSRARWSTDTQYFGPGTRLTVL.

This chain uses TRBV11-2 with TRBJ1-6; D is unresolved. V gave up 3 bases and J gave up 10 bases, with 13 bases separating them. Germline V gene sequence: CDR1 SGHAT, CDR2 FQNNGV. CDR3 length equals 14 residues. CDR3 sequence: CASSFVSWRSPLHF. In nucleotides, the CDR3 is TGTGCCAGCAGCTTCGTGAGTTGGAGATCACCCCTCCACTTT.

J is TRBJ1-2 and V is TRBV29-1, with D maybe TRBD1 (6 bases). Germline V gene sequence: CDR1 SQVTM, CDR2 ANQGSEA. Trimming shortened V by 1 base and J by 7 bases, and 16 bases separated the two germline ends. This CDR3 has 14 amino acids. The CDR3 sequence is CSVEVGGPMSGYTF. The CDR3 coding sequence is TGCAGCGTTGAAGTCGGGGGGCCTATGTCTGGCTACACCTTC.

This clone was seen more than once but under ten times. The chain couples TRBV7-2 to TRBJ1-2, with 9 bases aligning to TRBD1. CDR3 length: 13 residues. Germline-derived CDR1 and CDR2 are SGHTA and FQGNSA. With 5 bases clipped from V and 7 bases from J, the junction kept 5 bases outside the gene matches. The CDR3 DNA sequence: TGTGCCAGCAGCGTACAGGGGGCGTCTGGCTACACCTTC. It yields the protein CASSVQGASGYTF. Full variable domain (outside the CDR3, taken from reference TRBV7-2 and TRBJ1-2): GAGVSQSPSNKVTEKGKDVELRCDPISGHTALYWYRQSLGQGLEFLIYFQGNSAPDKSGLPSDRFSAERTGGSVSTLTIQRTQQEDSAVYLCASSVQGASGYTFGSGTRLTVV.

As to this clone: Different DNA sequences within this sample yield the same CDR3. V usage is TRBV5-1 and J usage is TRBJ1-1; D is ambiguous. The CDR3 contains 13 residues. With 0 bases removed from V and 1 base from J, the gap between germline ends came to 4 bases. Germline V CDR1 and CDR2: SGHRS, YFSETQ. Here the CDR3 DNA reads TGCGCCAGCAGCTTGGCGGGGAACACTGAAGCTTTCTTT. It translates to CASSLAGNTEAFF.

The V call is TRBV4-3, the J call TRBJ2-1, with TRBD2 identical over 8 bases. The germline V gene encodes CDR1 LGHNA and CDR2 YSLEER. The CDR3 covers 16 residues. V lost 0 bases to trimming and J lost 4 bases; unmatched junction nucleotides: 5. CDR3 sequence (DNA): TGCGCCAGCAGCCAAGATACGGGAGGGCCATACAATGAGCAGTTCTTC. Amino acid sequence: CASSQDTGGPYNEQFF.

This chain connects TRBV9 to TRBJ1-2; 8 bases match TRBD1. This CDR3 spans 14 amino acids. V lost 2 bases, J lost 7 bases, and 7 bases stayed unmatched. The germline gives CDR1 SGDLS, CDR2 YYNGEE. The CDR3 DNA reads TGTGCCAGCAGCGTGGGGACAGGCGGAGGTGGCTACACCTTC. This gives the protein CASSVGTGGGGYTF.

This clone has just one count. CDR3 region: CASSKLTGELFF. The CDR3 DNA reads TGCGCCAGCAGCAAGCTCACCGGGGAGCTGTTTTTT. This chain joins TRBV4-3 and TRBJ2-2; D not resolved. Per the germline V gene, CDR1 is LGHNA and CDR2 is YSLEER. V shed 5 bases and J shed 4 bases, with 5 bases lying between them. CDR3 length equals 12 residues.

This chain uses TRBV7-9 with TRBJ1-2, with D possibly matching TRBD1 (6 bases). The ends were cut back, 2 bases at V and 4 bases at J, with 8 bases in the middle. The length of the CDR3 is 13 residues. Germline CDR1 is SEHNR and CDR2 is FQNEAQ (reference sequence). CDR3 sequence: CASSLKGGYGYTF. The CDR3 DNA follows: TGTGCCAGCAGCTTAAAGGGGGGCTATGGCTACACCTTC.

The gene calls are TRBV19 and TRBJ2-7; TRBD2 agrees at 9 bases. Germline V gives CDR1 LNHDA, CDR2 SQIVND (reference sequence). V dropped 5 bases and J dropped 2; count of bases not matched to a gene: 7. The length of the CDR3 is 15 residues. The CDR3, as DNA: TGTGCCAGTAGTGATAGCGGGAGCAAGGCCTACGAGCAGTACTTC. Its translation: CASSDSGSKAYEQYF.

J is TRBJ2-2 and V is TRBV4-3; 13 bases align to TRBD2. This CDR3 region has 16 residues. V was pared by 3 bases and J by 4 bases, with 2 bases of the junction left unmatched. The germline CDR1 and CDR2 sequences are LGHNA and YSLEER. Written as DNA, the CDR3 is TGCGCCAGCAGCCAGGGACTAGCGGGGACCACCGGGGAGCTGTTTTTT. Its translation is CASSQGLAGTTGELFF.

This clone came up a few times. The chain joins TRBV5-4 to TRBJ1-2, with D tentatively TRBD1 (5 bases). The germline V and J ends were trimmed by 6 bases and 1 base, with 10 bases remaining between them. This CDR3 has 13 amino acids. From germline, CDR1 is SGHNT and CDR2 YYREEE (reference sequence). This CDR3 reads CASNDRGNYGYTF. CDR3 sequence (DNA): TGTGCCAGCAATGATAGGGGTAACTATGGCTACACCTTC.

The genes are TRBV9 and TRBJ2-7, with D perhaps TRBD1 (5 bases). Germline CDR1 reads SGDLS; CDR2 reads YYNGEE. The CDR3 has 14 amino acids. Trimming stripped 0 bases from V and 3 bases from J, with 10 bases between. The CDR3 loop reads CASSVESTGYEQYF. The CDR3 DNA follows: TGTGCCAGCAGCGTAGAAAGTACAGGCTACGAGCAGTACTTC. The variable domain in full, completed from reference TRBV9 and TRBJ2-7, reads DSGVTQTPKHLITATGQRVTLRCSPRSGDLSVYWYQQSLDQGLQFLIQYYNGEERAKGNILERFSAQQFPDLHSELNLSSLELGDSALYFCASSVESTGYEQYFGPGTRLTVT.

The gene calls are TRBV2 and TRBJ2-7, with 12 bases lining up with TRBD1. The V gene end was trimmed by 5 bases and the J gene end by 5 bases; junction bases not matched to a gene: 7. The CDR3 contains 15 residues. Germline V gene sequence: CDR1 SNHLY, CDR2 FYNNEI. CDR3 region: CASSHPGQGANEQYF. CDR3 DNA: TGTGCCAGCAGTCATCCGGGACAGGGGGCTAACGAGCAGTACTTC.

This rearrangement joins TRBV9 to TRBJ2-3; maybe TRBD2 (8 bases). CDR1 and CDR2 from the germline V gene are SGDLS and YYNGEE. CDR3 length equals 16 residues. V was cut by 1 base and J by 0 bases, with 12 bases left in between. The CDR3 bases are TGTGCCAGCAGCGTACGGGAGGGGGCTAGCACAGATACGCAGTATTTT. As protein: CASSVREGASTDTQYF.

The chain uses TRBV7-9 and TRBJ1-1, with a possible D match to TRBD1 (5 bases). Germline loops: CDR1 SEHNR, CDR2 FQNEAQ (reference sequence). Trimming pared 5 bases from V and 5 bases from J, leaving 15 bases between. This CDR3 is built from 14 residues. In nucleotides, the CDR3 is TGTGCCAGCAGCCAGGAGTGGGGGGGGACTGAAGCTTTCTTT. Translated, it gives CASSQEWGGTEAFF.

This clone was counted between two and nine times. V gene TRBV18 combines with J gene TRBJ1-2; no clear D. The V and J ends lost 3 bases and 8 bases respectively, with 16 bases between them. Germline V gene lookup returns CDR1 KGHSH and CDR2 LQKENI. This CDR3 region has 14 residues. CDR3 amino acids: CASSPRTSLRGYTF. The CDR3 DNA reads TGTGCCAGCTCACCTAGGACCAGCCTTCGGGGCTACACCTTC.

The chain couples TRBV18 to TRBJ2-7; 9 bases agree with TRBD1. CDR3 length equals 15 residues. Germline CDR1 reads KGHSH; CDR2 reads LQKENI. V lost 4 bases to trimming and J lost 5 bases; unmatched junction nucleotides: 9. Here the CDR3 DNA reads TGTGCCAGCTCACGCGACAGGGGGTGGGCTGACGAGCAGTACTTC. It specifies CASSRDRGWADEQYF. Variable domain in full (rest from reference TRBV18 and TRBJ2-7): NAGVMQNPRHLVRRRGQEARLRCSPMKGHSHVYWYRQLPEEGLKFMVYLQKENIIDESGMPKERFSAEFPKEGPSILRIQQVVRGDSAAYFCASSRDRGWADEQYFGPGTRLTVT.